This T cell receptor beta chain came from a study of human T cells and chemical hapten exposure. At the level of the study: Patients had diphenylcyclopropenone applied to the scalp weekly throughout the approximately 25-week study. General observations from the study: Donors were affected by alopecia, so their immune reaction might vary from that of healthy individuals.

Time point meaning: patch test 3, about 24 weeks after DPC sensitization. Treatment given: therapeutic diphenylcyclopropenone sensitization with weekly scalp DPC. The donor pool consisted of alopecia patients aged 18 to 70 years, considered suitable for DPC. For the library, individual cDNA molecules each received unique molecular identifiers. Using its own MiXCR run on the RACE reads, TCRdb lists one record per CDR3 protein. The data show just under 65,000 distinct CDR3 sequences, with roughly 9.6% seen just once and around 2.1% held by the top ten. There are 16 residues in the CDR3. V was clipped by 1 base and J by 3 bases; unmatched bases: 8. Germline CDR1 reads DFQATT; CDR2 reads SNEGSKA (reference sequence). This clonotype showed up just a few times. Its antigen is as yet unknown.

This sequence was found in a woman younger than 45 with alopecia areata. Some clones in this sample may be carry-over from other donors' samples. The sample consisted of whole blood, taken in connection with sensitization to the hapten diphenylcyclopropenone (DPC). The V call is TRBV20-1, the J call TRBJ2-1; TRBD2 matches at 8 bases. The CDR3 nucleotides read TGCAGTGCTAGAGTCGGGGTAGCGGGATACTACAATGAGCAGTTCTTC. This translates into CSARVGVAGYYNEQFF.